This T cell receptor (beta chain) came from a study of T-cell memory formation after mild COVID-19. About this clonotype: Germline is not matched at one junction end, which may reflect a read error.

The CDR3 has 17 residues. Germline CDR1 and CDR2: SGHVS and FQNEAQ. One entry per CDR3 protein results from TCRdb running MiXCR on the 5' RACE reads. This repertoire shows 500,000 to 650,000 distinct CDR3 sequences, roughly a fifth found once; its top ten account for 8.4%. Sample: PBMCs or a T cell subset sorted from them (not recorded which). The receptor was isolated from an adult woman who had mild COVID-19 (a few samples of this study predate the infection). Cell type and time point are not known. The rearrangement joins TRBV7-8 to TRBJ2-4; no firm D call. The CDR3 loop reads CASLVPATTLAQNIQYF. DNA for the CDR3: TGTGCCAGCCTCGTGCCTGCCACAACCTTAGCCCAAAACATTCAGTACTTC.